This T cell receptor (beta chain) was observed in a study of blood T cell repertoires in COVID-19. Study in general: PBMCs, B-cell-depleted T cells, or T cells provided the cDNA or gDNA that made up the material.

Sequenced by immunoSEQ multiplex PCR; TCRdb stores in-frame clones only, minus some. The repertoire includes around 92,000 clones, more than 80% of them detected once, and about 29% sits in the top ten. The CDR3 length is 15 residues. Trimming at V came to 8 bases and at J to 9 bases, leaving 12 bases not matched to a gene. Germline loops: CDR1 MRHNA, CDR2 SNTAGT. The sequenced material came from peripheral blood. J is TRBJ2-1 and V is TRBV6-4; TRBD2 agrees at 11 bases. The origin of this receptor is a woman of 80 years or more with acute or convalescent COVID-19. In DNA, the CDR3 is TGTGCCAGCGCCATAGCGGGAGGGGATGAGGGTGAGCAGTTCTTC. Its protein is CASAIAGGDEGEQFF.